The next 5 T cell receptor beta chains were all read from a single sample in a study of identical twins. TCRdb reprocessed the 5' RACE reads with MiXCR, giving one entry per CDR3 protein. The sample has roughly 18,000 distinct CDR3 sequences; just under 70% are singletons. The sample taken for sequencing was memory (CD45RO+) T cells sorted from blood. The receptors originated from a woman between 18 and 30 years old in good health. This table probably holds off-target reads from a library built for another chain.

The chain is built from TRBV12-3 or TRBV12-4 and TRBJ2-1, with 9 bases matching TRBD2. V dropped 5 bases and J dropped 0; count of bases not matched to a gene: 5. CDR3 length: 16 amino acids. Written as DNA, the CDR3 is TGTGCCAGCAGTATGCTAGCGGGGAGCTCCTACAATGAGCAGTTCTTC. Translating gives CASSMLAGSSYNEQFF.

This sequence joins TRBV12-2 and TRBJ2-6; no DNA check was done on the table's D call, TRBD1. TRBV12-2 is a documented pseudogene. The CDR3 spans 20 residues. CDR3 protein: CASRLEGGCSWCPGANVLTF. CDR3 in DNA: TGTGCAAGTCGCCTAGAGGGGGGGTGCTCATGGTGTCCTGGGGCCAACGTCCTGACTTTC.

This clonotype was seen more than once but under ten times. The chain has TRBV27 and TRBJ1-5; D gene uncertain. CDR3 length: 13 residues. V was shortened by 6 bases and J by 0 bases, with 6 bases between the two germline ends. Germline V lookup: CDR1 MNHEY, CDR2 SMNVEV (reference sequence). CDR3 region: CASSPYSNQPQHF. The CDR3 nucleotides read TGTGCCAGCAGCCCTTATAGCAATCAGCCCCAGCATTTT.

The chain carries TRBV5-1 and TRBJ2-5; D is ambiguous. The CDR3 sequence is 15 residues long. Per the germline V gene, CDR1 is SGHRS and CDR2 is YFSETQ. V was shortened by 2 bases and J by 4 bases, with 15 bases between the two germline ends. The CDR3 spells CASSFQSPERETQYF. The CDR3, as DNA: TGCGCCAGCAGCTTTCAGAGTCCCGAACGAGAGACCCAGTACTTC.

The chain employs TRBV6-1 and TRBJ2-7; TRBD2 matches at 9 bases. Germline CDR1 and CDR2: MNHNS and SASEGT. J was trimmed by 2 bases and V by 5 bases; bases with no gene match: 4. This CDR3 contains 14 residues. The CDR3 DNA reads TGTGCCAGCAGTAGGACTAGCGCAACCTACGAGCAGTACTTC. Translated: CASSRTSATYEQYF.